What follows is one T cell receptor beta chain and its context. Its antigen remains unidentified. This specimen comes from a study of blood T cells in healthy people across ages. Every donor contributed around 10 milliliters of peripheral blood by blood draw. The germline gives CDR1 SNHLY, CDR2 FYNNEI. The CDR3 is made up of 10 amino acids. Study-wide findings and caveats: Comparison with aged donors showed that long-lived donors had more naive CD4+ cells and higher diversity.

The authors ran a second PCR of roughly 7 to 11 cycles using a sample-barcoded 5' primer and a J-beta primer mix. TCRdb recomputed calls from the 5' RACE reads with MiXCR, one row per CDR3 protein. The sample holds 1.5 million to 2 million distinct CDR3 sequences; less than 50% are singletons and the top ten take approximately 2.1%. Sequencing was performed on blood. J is TRBJ1-2 and V is TRBV2, with 8 bases fitting TRBD1. The TCR sequence derives from a woman in her 40s in good health. The chain's CDR3 is CGTGREGYTF. The CDR3 DNA is TGTGGGACAGGGAGAGAAGGCTACACCTTC.